This TCR beta chain appears in the sequencing data of a study of OX40 agonist ivuxolimab in advanced cancers. Here immunoSEQ multiplex PCR was the method, and the copy in TCRdb shows in-frame clones only, minus some. The table shows about 96,000 clones, with roughly 88% occurring only once. The CDR3 length is 12 residues. Germline V gene data show CDR1 as SGHVS and CDR2 as FNYEAQ. Trimming removed 4 bases from V and 7 bases from J, with 11 bases in between. Here the sequenced sample was CD4+ or CD8+ T cells sorted from blood, taken in a trial of the OX40 agonist ivuxolimab. V and J are TRBV7-6 and TRBJ2-7, with TRBD1 as a possible D gene (6 bases). The sequence derives from an adult with an advanced solid tumor such as melanoma, head and neck, liver or kidney cancer. Written as DNA, the CDR3 is TGTGCCAGCAGCTCCCTTAGGGGGGAGCAGTACTTC. Amino acids: CASSSLRGEQYF.